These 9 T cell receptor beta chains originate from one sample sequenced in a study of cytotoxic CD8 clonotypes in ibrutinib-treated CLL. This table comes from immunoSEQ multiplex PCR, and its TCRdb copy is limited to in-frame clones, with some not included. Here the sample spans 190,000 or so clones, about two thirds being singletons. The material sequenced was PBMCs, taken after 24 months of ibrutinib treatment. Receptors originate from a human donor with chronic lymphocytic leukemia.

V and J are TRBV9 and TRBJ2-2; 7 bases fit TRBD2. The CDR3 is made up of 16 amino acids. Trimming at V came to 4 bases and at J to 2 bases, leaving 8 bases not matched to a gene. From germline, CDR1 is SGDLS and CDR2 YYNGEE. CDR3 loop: CASSPLAGENTGELFF. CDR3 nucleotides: TGTGCCAGCAGCCCCCTCGCGGGAGAAAACACCGGGGAGCTGTTTTTT.

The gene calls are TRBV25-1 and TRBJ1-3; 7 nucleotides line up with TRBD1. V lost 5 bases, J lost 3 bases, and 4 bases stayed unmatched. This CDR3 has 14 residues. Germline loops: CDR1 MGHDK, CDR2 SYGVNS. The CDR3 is CASSLTGYGNTIYF. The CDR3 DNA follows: TGTGCCAGCAGTCTGACAGGGTATGGAAACACCATATATTTT.

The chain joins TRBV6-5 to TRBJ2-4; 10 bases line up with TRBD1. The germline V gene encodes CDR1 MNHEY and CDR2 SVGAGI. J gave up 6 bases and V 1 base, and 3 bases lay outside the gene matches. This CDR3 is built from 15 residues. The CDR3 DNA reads TGTGCCAGCAGTTACTACGGACAGGGGGGAAACATTCAGTACTTC. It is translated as CASSYYGQGGNIQYF.

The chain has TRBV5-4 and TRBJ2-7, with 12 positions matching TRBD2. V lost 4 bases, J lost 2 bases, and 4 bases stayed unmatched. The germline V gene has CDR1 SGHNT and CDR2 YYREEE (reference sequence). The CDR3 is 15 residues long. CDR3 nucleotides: TGTGCCAGCAGCAAGGCTAGCGGGAGGGCCTACGAGCAGTACTTC. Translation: CASSKASGRAYEQYF.

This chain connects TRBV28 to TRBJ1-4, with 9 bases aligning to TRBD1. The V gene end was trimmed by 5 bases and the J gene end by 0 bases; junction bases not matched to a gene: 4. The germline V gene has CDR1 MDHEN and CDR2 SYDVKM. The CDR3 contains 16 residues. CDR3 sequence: CASSGRDRATNEKLFF. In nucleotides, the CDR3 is TGTGCCAGCAGTGGGCGGGACAGGGCAACTAATGAAAAACTGTTTTTT.

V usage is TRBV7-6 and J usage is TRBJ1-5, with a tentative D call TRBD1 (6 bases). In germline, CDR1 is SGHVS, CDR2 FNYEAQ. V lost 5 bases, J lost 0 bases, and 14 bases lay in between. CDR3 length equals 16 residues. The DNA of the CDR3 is TGTGCCAGCAGCCCAGGGACACTGGGTAGCAATCAGCCCCAGCATTTT. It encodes CASSPGTLGSNQPQHF.

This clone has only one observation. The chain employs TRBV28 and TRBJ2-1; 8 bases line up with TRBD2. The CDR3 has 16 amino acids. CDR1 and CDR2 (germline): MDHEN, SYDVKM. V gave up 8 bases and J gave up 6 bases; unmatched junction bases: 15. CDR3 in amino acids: CASSSPPTSVSNEQFF. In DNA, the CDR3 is TGTGCCAGCTCCTCTCCCCCGACTAGCGTAAGCAATGAGCAGTTCTTC.

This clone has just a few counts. The DNA of the CDR3 is TGTGCCATCCAGGGTAGCGGTGACACCATATATTTT. This sequence encodes CAIQGSGDTIYF. This chain joins TRBV25-1 and TRBJ1-3; possible D gene TRBD1, 5 bases. The germline V and J ends were trimmed by 10 bases and 8 bases, with 15 bases remaining between them. CDR3 length: 12 amino acids. The V gene's germline CDR1 is MGHDK and CDR2 SYGVNS.

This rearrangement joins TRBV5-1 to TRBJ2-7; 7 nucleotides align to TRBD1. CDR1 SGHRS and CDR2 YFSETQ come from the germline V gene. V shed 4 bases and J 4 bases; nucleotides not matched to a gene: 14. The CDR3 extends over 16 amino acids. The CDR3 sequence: CASSPDAEQGSYEQYF. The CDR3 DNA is TGCGCCAGCAGCCCGGACGCGGAACAGGGGTCTTACGAGCAGTACTTC. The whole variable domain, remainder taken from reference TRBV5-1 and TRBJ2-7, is KAGVTQTPRYLIKTRGQQVTLSCSPISGHRSVSWYQQTPGQGLQFLFEYFSETQRNKGNFPGRFSGRQFSNSRSEMNVSTLELGDSALYLCASSPDAEQGSYEQYFGPGTRLTVT.